This T cell receptor (beta chain) is from a study of blood T cell repertoires in COVID-19. Study in general: COVID-19 samples from acute and convalescent phases originated in the United States, Italy and Spain.

Some clones are missing from TCRdb's copy, which holds only in-frame ones; the method was immunoSEQ multiplex PCR. The sample has hundreds of thousands of clones, about 88% seen once. The germline CDR1 and CDR2 sequences are SGHTA and FQGNSA. The CDR3 runs to 14 residues. V dropped 6 bases and J dropped 7; count of bases not matched to a gene: 4. The origin of this receptor is a man in his sixties or seventies with acute or convalescent COVID-19. Sequences were obtained from peripheral blood. The chain uses TRBV7-2 and TRBJ1-6; 9 nucleotides line up with TRBD1. CDR3 nucleotide sequence: TGTGCCAGCAGATTCGGGACAGGGAATTCACCCCTCCACTTT. Amino acid sequence: CASRFGTGNSPLHF. The full variable domain, rest sourced from reference TRBV7-2 and TRBJ1-6, is GAGVSQSPSNKVTEKGKDVELRCDPISGHTALYWYRQSLGQGLEFLIYFQGNSAPDKSGLPSDRFSAERTGGSVSTLTIQRTQQEDSAVYLCASRFGTGNSPLHFGNGTRLTVT.